This T cell receptor (beta chain) is drawn from a study of T cells in Graves' hyperthyroidism and ophthalmopathy (dated by TCRdb to the late 2010s). Context from the whole study: Peripheral blood samples were taken at initial diagnosis, before any treatment was given. TCR V-J signatures able to tell the groups apart were searched for in a discovery cohort of 90 to 100 patients, of whom 43 had Graves' ophthalmopathy and 55 to 65 had stable Graves' hyperthyroidism. An independent validation cohort of fewer than 20 hyperthyroidism patients and about 15 patients who later progressed to ophthalmopathy tested prospective prediction of ophthalmopathy. The 75 to 100 discovery patients were randomly split 7:3 into training and test sets. Thyroid tissue and blood T-cell repertoires from more than 5 Graves' hyperthyroidism patients were also compared in the study. After blood sampling, hyperthyroidism patients were treated with methimazole at a starting dose of 30 mg daily, and ophthalmopathy patients were treated with high-dose intravenous methylprednisolone. The paper reports TCR Vbeta CDR3 sequencing of 130 to 150 peripheral blood samples: approximately 41 ophthalmopathy, around 80 hyperthyroidism and 17 progressor patients. Beyond this particular receptor, the publication reports: In validation, the model predicted progression to ophthalmopathy a median of about 5.9 months before onset, with approximately 70% sensitivity and 72.22% specificity. No statistical method was used to set the sample size in advance, and investigators knew the group allocation. A model built on a 13 V-J signature distinguished ophthalmopathy from stable hyperthyroidism, reaching 87.88% sensitivity and around 81% specificity in cross-validation and 80%/75% in testing. Most expanded thyroid clonotypes (frequency above 0.001) were also found in blood, which suggests that blood repertoires may mirror thyroid immune responses.

This clonotype has just a few counts. No cognate antigen has been identified for it. One base away lies a much larger clone, so this may be a sequencing read error. TCR beta CDR3 regions were amplified from RNA transcripts. A first-round RT-PCR of the TCR CDR3 used the HTBI primer set with the Qiagen OneStep RT-PCR kit. Libraries were constructed in a second round of multiplex PCR, after which size selection and purification were carried out. Sequencing of the libraries was done on an Illumina HiSeq2000 using paired-end 100 bp reads. Per the original workflow: SOAPnuke was used to process the raw data, with reads discarded if the reads contained adapters or uncalled bases, had a mean Phred below 15, or lacked an exact constant-primer or identifier match. High-quality paired reads were merged using COPE v1.2.5, and each unique nucleotide sequence was defined as a clonotype. Clonotypes were aligned to IMGT TRBV, TRBD and TRBJ reference segments using MiTCR v1.1. The analysis was restricted to V-J combinations with a frequency above 0.0001, which together covered 99% to 99.2% of the repertoires. The TCS score was defined as F50 (clonal expansion) divided by E x V (chaos), with BLOSUM62-based TCRdist calculated between CDR3 peptides within each V-J. Welch's t-statistics and random forest reduced several hundred V-J features to about 13, which were used in a naive Bayes classifier (R e1071). The Morisita-Horn index was used to measure how similar the thyroid and blood repertoires were. TCRdb handled the public reads itself, with Q25 trimming in fastp and clone calling in MiXCR, and kept productive beta chains. Here each entry gathers all rows of one CDR3 protein and keeps the most common genes and DNA. TCRdb, rather than the study authors, made the V and J calls. Recorded for this sample are 550,000 to 700,000 distinct CDR3 sequences; approximately 14% of them occurred a single time. 3.5% to 4.5% of the sample lies in the top ten.

The germline V gene yields SGHVS for CDR1 and FQNEAQ for CDR2. V drops 1 base and J drops 7 bases, leaving 10 bases in between. The CDR3 sequence holds 13 residues, the cysteine and phenylalanine included. Solely the CDR3 DNA is kept, with 39 bases framed from the first base. In the ophthalmopathy patients, disease was moderately to severely active, with a Clinical Activity Score of 3 or more, a NOSPECS grade of 4 or more, and a duration of less than 3 months. Any patient with an uncontrolled infection, another autoimmune disease, pregnancy or lactation was excluded. Clinical symptoms, serum thyroxine and TRAb, thyroid ultrasound, and orbital computed tomography formed the basis for the diagnoses. PBMCs were isolated from about 10 ml of fresh peripheral blood by Ficoll-Paque density gradient centrifugation. Total RNA was extracted using Trizol reagent, and RNA quality was assessed on an Agilent 2100 Bioanalyzer.

Material for sequencing was blood. The rearrangement combines TRBV7-8 with TRBJ1-1; a confident D gene designation cannot be given. This receptor was obtained from a woman aged 35 to 49 with Graves' ophthalmopathy. Read as DNA, the sequence is TGTGCCAGCAGCTTAGTAGGGCCCATTGAAGCTTTCTTT. Its amino acids are CASSLVGPIEAFF.